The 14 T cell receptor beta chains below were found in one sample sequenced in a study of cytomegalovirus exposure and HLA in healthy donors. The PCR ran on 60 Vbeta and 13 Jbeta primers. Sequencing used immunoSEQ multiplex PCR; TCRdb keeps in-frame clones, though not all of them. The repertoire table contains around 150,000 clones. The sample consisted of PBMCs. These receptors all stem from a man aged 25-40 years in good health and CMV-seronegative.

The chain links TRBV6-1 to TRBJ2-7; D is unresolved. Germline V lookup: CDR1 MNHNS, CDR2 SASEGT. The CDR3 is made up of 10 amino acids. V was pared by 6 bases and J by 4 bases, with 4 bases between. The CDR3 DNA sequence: TGTGCCAGCAGCGTATACGAGCAGTACTTC. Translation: CASSVYEQYF.

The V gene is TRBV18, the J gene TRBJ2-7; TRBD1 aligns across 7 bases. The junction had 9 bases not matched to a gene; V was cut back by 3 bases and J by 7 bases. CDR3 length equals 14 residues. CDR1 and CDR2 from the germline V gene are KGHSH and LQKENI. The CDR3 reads CASSPRQGVGEQYF. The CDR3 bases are TGTGCCAGCTCACCGCGACAGGGCGTTGGGGAGCAGTACTTC.

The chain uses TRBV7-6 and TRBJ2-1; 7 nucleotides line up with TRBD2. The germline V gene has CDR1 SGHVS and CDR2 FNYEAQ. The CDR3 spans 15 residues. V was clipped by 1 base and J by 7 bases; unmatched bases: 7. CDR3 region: CASSLEAGNRNEQFF. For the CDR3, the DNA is TGTGCCAGCAGCTTAGAAGCGGGAAATAGGAATGAGCAGTTCTTC.

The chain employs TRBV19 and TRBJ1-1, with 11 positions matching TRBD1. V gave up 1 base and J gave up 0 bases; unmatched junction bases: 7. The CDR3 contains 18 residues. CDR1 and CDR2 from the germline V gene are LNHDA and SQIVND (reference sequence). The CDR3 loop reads CASSIGRTGGGMNTEAFF. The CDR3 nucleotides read TGTGCCAGTAGTATAGGGCGGACAGGGGGCGGAATGAACACTGAAGCTTTCTTT.

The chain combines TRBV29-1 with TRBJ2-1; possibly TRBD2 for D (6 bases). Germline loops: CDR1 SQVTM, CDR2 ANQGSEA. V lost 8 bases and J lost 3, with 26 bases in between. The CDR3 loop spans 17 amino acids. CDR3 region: CSLLLRGIFVIYNEQFF. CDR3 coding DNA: TGCAGCCTCCTTCTCCGGGGGATCTTTGTCATCTACAATGAGCAGTTCTTC.

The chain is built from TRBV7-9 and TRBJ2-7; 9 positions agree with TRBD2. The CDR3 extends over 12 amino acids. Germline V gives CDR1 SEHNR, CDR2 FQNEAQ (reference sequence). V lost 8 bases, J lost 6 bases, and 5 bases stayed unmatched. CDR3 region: CASGREGREQYF. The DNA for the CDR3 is TGTGCCAGCGGGCGGGAGGGACGCGAGCAGTACTTC.

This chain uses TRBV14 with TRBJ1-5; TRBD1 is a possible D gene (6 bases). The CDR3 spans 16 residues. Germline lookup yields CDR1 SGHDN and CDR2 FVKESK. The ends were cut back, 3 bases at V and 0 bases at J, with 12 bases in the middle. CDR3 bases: TGTGCCAGCAGCCAGGGTACAGGGTATAGCAATCAGCCCCAGCATTTT. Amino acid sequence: CASSQGTGYSNQPQHF.

The CDR3 DNA sequence: TGTGCCAGCAGTCGATCACTAAACACCGGGGAGCTGTTTTTT. As protein: CASSRSLNTGELFF. The chain has TRBV28 and TRBJ2-2, with D hard to call. Germline CDR1 MDHEN, CDR2 SYDVKM. The CDR3 is 14 amino acids. V was shortened by 5 bases and J by 2 bases, with 9 bases between the two germline ends.

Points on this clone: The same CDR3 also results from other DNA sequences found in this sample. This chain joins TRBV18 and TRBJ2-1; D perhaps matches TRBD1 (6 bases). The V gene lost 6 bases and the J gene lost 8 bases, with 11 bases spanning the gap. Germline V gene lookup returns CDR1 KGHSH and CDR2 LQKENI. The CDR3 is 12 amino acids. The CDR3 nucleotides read TGTGCCAGCTCCCCGTCAGGGGATGAGCAGTTCTTC. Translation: CASSPSGDEQFF. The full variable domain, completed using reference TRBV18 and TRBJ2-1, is NAGVMQNPRHLVRRRGQEARLRCSPMKGHSHVYWYRQLPEEGLKFMVYLQKENIIDESGMPKERFSAEFPKEGPSILRIQQVVRGDSAAYFCASSPSGDEQFFGPGTRLTVL.

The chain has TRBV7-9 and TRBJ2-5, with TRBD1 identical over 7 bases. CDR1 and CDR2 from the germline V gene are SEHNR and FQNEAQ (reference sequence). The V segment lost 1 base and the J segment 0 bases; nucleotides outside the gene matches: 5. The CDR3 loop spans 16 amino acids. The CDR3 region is CASSLVGTEYQETQYF. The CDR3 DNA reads TGTGCCAGCAGCTTAGTCGGGACAGAGTACCAAGAGACCCAGTACTTC.

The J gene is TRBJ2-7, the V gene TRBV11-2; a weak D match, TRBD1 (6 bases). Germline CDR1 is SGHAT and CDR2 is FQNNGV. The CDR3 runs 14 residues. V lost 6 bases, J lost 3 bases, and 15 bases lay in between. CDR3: CASSPWGQNYEQYF. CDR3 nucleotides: TGTGCCAGCAGTCCGTGGGGGCAGAACTACGAGCAGTACTTC.

The CDR3 nucleotides are TGTGCCAGCATCCTTATCCCAGATACGCAGTATTTT. Translation: CASILIPDTQYF. The chain has TRBV5-6 and TRBJ2-3; unclear D gene. The CDR3 contains 12 residues. Germline CDR1 and CDR2: SGHDT and YYEEEE. Trimming cost V 6 bases and J 4 bases, with 9 bases left between them.

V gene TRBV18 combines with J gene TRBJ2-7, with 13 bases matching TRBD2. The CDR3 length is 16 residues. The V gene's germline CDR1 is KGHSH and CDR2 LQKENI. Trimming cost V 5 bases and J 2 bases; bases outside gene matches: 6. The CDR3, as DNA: TGTGCCAGCTCAGGGGCCGGGACTAGCGGGACCTACGAGCAGTACTTC. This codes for CASSGAGTSGTYEQYF.

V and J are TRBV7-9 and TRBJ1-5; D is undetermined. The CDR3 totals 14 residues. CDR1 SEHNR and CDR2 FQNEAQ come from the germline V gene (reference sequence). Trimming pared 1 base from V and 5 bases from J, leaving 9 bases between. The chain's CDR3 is CASSLEQTYQPQHF. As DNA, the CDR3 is TGTGCCAGCAGCTTAGAACAGACCTATCAGCCCCAGCATTTT.